The clone carrying this TCR beta chain came up a few times. A J-beta primer mix and a sample-barcoded 5' primer were used in a second PCR of roughly 7 to 12 cycles. MiXCR was run by TCRdb on the 5' RACE reads, yielding one entry per CDR3 protein. This sample yields about 1.6 million distinct CDR3 sequences, of which roughly 32% are seen a single time; over 9% belongs to the top ten. The germline V gene encodes CDR1 SNHLY and CDR2 FYNNEI. The junction had 9 bases not matched to a gene; V was cut back by 7 bases and J by 1 base. CDR3 size: 17 residues. The sample belongs to a study of blood T cells in healthy people across ages.

The sequence derives from a woman in her twenties or thirties in good health. Sequenced input: blood. The chain has TRBV2 and TRBJ2-3; TRBD2 agrees at 12 bases. CDR3 in amino acids: CASTTLGTSGRTDTQYF. The CDR3 DNA follows: TGTGCCAGCACTACACTAGGGACTAGCGGGCGCACAGATACGCAGTATTTT.